This TCR beta chain was recovered during a study of shared clonotypes between healthy human individuals. This CDR3 spans 13 amino acids. Germline V gene sequence: CDR1 GTSNPN, CDR2 SVGIG (reference sequence). V was trimmed by 4 bases and J by 7 bases, leaving 14 bases between them. Study outcomes and limitations: Lower generation probabilities were found for non-shared clonotypes than for those shared by all four donors. For sorted subsets, rarefaction showed incomplete sequencing despite large depth. The study sampled only blood, and tissue repertoires likely differ.

Replicate PCRs for sorted subsets used approximately 190 ng DNA; this equaled 25,000 to 35,000 T cell genomes. Here immunoSEQ multiplex PCR was the method, and the copy in TCRdb shows in-frame clones only, minus some. There are 2 million to 3 million clones in the sample; approximately 94% occur only once, and approximately 0.37% lies in the top ten. With regard to this clone: Its antigen is not identified.

This chain links TRBV30 with TRBJ1-5, with D maybe TRBD1 (6 bases). This TCR was recovered from a man in his late teens or twenties in good health. Some clones in this sample may be carry-over from other donors' samples. The sample consisted of naive CD4+ T cells from PBMCs. Documented subset: CD45RA+ positively selected. The CDR3 nucleotides read TGTGCCTGGAAACAGGGATCAGGCCAGCCCCAGCATTTT. It encodes CAWKQGSGQPQHF.